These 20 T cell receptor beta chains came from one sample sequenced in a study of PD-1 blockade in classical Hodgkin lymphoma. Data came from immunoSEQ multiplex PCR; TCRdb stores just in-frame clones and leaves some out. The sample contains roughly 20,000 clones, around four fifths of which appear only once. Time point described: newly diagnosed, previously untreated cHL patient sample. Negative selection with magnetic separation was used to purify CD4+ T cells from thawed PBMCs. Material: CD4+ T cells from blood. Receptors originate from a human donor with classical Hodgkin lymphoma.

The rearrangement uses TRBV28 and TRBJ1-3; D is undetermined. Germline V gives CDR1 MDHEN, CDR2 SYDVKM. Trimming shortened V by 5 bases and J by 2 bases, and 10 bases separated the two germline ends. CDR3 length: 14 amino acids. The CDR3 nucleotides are TGTGCCAGCAGTCGTACCCGCCCTGGAAACACCATATATTTT. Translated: CASSRTRPGNTIYF.

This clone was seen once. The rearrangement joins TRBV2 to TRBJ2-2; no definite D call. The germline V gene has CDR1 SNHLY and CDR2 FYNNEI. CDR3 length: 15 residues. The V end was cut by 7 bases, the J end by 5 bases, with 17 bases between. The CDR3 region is CASTPSVAGTGELFF. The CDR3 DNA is TGTGCCAGCACCCCCTCGGTAGCAGGTACCGGGGAGCTGTTTTTT.

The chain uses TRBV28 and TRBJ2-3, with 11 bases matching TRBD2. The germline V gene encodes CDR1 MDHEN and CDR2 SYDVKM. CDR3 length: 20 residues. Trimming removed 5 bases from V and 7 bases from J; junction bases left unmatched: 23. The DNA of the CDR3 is TGTGCCAGCAGTAGCTTACTAGCGGGAGTGTCGGAACTGGGGCGAAATACGCAGTATTTT. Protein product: CASSSLLAGVSELGRNTQYF. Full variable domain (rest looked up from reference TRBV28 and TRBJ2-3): DVKVTQSSRYLVKRTGEKVFLECVQDMDHENMFWYRQDPGLGLRLIYFSYDVKMKEKGDIPEGYSVSREKKERFSLILESASTNQTSMYLCASSSLLAGVSELGRNTQYFGPGTRLTVL.

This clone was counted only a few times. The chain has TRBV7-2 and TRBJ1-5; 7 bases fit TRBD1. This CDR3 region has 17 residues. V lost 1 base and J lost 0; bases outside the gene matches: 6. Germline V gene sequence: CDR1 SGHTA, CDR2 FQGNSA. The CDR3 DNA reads TGTGCCAGCAGCTTAGTGGGGACAGCTGATAGCAATCAGCCCCAGCATTTT. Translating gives CASSLVGTADSNQPQHF.

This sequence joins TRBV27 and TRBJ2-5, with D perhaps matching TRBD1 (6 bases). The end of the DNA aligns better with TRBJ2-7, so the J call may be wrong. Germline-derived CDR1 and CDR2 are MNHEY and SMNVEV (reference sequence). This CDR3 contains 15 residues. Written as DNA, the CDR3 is TGTGCCAGCAGTTCGAGGACAGTTGTCATCTACGAGCAGTACTTC. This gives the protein CASSSRTVVIYEQYF.

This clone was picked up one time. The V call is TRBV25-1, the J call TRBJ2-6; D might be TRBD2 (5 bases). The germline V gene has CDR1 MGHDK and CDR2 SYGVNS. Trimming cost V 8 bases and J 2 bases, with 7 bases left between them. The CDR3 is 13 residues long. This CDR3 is CASGEPGANVLTF. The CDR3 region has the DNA TGTGCCAGCGGGGAGCCTGGGGCCAACGTCCTGACTTTC.

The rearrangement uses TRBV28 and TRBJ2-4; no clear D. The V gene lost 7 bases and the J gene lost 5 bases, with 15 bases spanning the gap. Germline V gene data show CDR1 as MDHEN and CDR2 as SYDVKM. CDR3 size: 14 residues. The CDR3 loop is CASKAGDVQNIQYF. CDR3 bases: TGTGCCAGCAAGGCCGGTGATGTCCAAAACATTCAGTACTTC.

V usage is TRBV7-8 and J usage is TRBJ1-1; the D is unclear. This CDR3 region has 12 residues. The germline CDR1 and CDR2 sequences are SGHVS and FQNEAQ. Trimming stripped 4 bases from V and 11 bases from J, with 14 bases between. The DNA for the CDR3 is TGTGCCAGCAGCTCCGCGGGCGGTTGGGCTTTCTTT. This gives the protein CASSSAGGWAFF. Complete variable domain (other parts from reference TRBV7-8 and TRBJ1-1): GAGVSQSPRYKVAKRGQDVALRCDPISGHVSLFWYQQALGQGPEFLTYFQNEAQLDKSGLPSDRFFAERPEGSVSTLKIQRTQQEDSAVYLCASSSAGGWAFFGQGTRLTVV.

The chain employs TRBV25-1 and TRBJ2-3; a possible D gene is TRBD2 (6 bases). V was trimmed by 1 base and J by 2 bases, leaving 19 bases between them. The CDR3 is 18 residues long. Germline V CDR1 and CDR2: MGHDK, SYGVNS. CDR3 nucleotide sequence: TGTGCCAGCAGTGAATCTGCCGCGGGGAAGGCAGCCACAGATACGCAGTATTTT. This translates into CASSESAAGKAATDTQYF. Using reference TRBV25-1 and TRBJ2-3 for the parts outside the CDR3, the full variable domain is EADIYQTPRYLVIGTGKKITLECSQTMGHDKMYWYQQDPGMELHLIHYSYGVNSTEKGDLSSESTVSRIRTEHFPLTLESARPSHTSQYLCASSESAAGKAATDTQYFGPGTRLTVL.

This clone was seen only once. As DNA, the CDR3 is TGTGCCAGCAGTTTAACGGGGGTCCCAGATACGCAGTATTTT. Translation gives CASSLTGVPDTQYF. This chain joins TRBV28 and TRBJ2-3, with a weak D call TRBD2 (6 bases). V was shortened by 2 bases and J by 4 bases, with 10 bases between the two germline ends. This CDR3 is 14 amino acids long. Germline values: CDR1 MDHEN, CDR2 SYDVKM.

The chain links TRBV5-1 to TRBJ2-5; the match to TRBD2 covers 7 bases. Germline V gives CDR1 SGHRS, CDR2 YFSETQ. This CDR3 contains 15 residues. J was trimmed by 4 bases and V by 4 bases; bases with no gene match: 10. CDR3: CASSPMAGERETQYF. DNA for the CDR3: TGCGCCAGCAGCCCCATGGCGGGAGAGCGAGAGACCCAGTACTTC.

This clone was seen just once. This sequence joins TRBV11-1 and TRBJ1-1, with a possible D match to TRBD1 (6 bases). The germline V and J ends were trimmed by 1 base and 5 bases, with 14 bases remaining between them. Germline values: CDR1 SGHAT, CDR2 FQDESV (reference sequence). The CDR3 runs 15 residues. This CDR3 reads CASSLGAGAGTEAFF. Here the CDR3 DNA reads TGTGCCAGCAGCTTAGGGGCAGGGGCCGGGACTGAAGCTTTCTTT. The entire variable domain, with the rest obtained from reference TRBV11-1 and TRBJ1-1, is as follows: EAEVAQSPRYKITEKSQAVAFWCDPISGHATLYWYRQILGQGPELLVQFQDESVVDDSQLPKDRFSAERLKGVDSTLKIQPAELGDSAMYLCASSLGAGAGTEAFFGQGTRLTVV.

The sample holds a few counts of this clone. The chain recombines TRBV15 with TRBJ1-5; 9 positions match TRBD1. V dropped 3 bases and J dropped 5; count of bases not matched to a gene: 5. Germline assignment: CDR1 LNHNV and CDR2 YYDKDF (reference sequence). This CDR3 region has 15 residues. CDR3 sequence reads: CATSRDRGEHQPQHF. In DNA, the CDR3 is TGTGCCACCAGCAGGGACAGGGGTGAGCATCAGCCCCAGCATTTT. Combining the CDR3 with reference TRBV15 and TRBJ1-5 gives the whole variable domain DAMVIQNPRYQVTQFGKPVTLSCSQTLNHNVMYWYQQKSSQAPKLLFHYYDKDFNNEADTPDNFQSRRPNTSFCFLDIRSPGLGDTAMYLCATSRDRGEHQPQHFGDGTRLSIL.

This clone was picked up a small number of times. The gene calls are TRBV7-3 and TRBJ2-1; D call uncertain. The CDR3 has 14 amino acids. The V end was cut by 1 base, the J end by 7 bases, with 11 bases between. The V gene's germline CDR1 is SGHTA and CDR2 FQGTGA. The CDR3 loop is CASSLSGPGNEQFF. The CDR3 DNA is TGTGCCAGCAGCTTAAGCGGTCCTGGGAATGAGCAGTTCTTC.

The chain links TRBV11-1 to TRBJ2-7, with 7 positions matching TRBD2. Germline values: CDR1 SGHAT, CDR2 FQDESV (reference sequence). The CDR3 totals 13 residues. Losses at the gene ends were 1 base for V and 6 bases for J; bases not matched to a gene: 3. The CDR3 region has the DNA TGTGCCAGCAGCTTAGAGGGAGGGACCGAGCAGTACTTC. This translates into CASSLEGGTEQYF.

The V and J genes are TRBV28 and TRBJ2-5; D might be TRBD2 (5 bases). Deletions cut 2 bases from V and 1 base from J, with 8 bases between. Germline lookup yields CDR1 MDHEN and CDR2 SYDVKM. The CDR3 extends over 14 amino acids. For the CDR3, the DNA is TGTGCCAGCAGTTTAGCGGGCGCCCAAGAGACCCAGTACTTC. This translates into CASSLAGAQETQYF.

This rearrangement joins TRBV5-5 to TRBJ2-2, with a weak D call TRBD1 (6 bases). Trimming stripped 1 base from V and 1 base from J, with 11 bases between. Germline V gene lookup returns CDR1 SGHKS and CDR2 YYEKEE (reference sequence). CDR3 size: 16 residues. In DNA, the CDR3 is TGTGCCAGCAGCTTGACAGGGATCGGGAACACCGGGGAGCTGTTTTTT. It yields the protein CASSLTGIGNTGELFF.

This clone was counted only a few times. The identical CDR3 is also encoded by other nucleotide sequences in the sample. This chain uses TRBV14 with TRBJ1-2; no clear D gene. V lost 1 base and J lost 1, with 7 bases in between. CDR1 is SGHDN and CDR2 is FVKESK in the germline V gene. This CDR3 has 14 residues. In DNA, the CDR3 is TGTGCCAGCAGCCAAGCGGGGATTAACTATGGCTACACCTTC. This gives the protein CASSQAGINYGYTF.

CDR3: CASKTPEGQGIRPQHF. Written as DNA, the CDR3 is TGTGCCAGCAAAACCCCTGAGGGACAGGGCATCCGTCCCCAGCATTTT. The chain carries TRBV28 and TRBJ1-5, with 9 bases identical to TRBD1. J gave up 10 bases and V 7 bases, and 17 bases lay outside the gene matches. Germline-derived CDR1 and CDR2 are MDHEN and SYDVKM. This CDR3 is built from 16 residues. Full variable domain (outside the CDR3, taken from reference TRBV28 and TRBJ1-5): DVKVTQSSRYLVKRTGEKVFLECVQDMDHENMFWYRQDPGLGLRLIYFSYDVKMKEKGDIPEGYSVSREKKERFSLILESASTNQTSMYLCASKTPEGQGIRPQHFGDGTRLSIL.

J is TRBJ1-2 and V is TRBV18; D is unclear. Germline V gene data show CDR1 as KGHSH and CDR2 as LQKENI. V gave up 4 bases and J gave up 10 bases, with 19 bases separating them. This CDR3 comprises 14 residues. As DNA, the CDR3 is TGTGCCAGCTCACTAAAAAGCGGGTCGAACGACTACACCTTC. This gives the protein CASSLKSGSNDYTF. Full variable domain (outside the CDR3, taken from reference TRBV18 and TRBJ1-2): NAGVMQNPRHLVRRRGQEARLRCSPMKGHSHVYWYRQLPEEGLKFMVYLQKENIIDESGMPKERFSAEFPKEGPSILRIQQVVRGDSAAYFCASSLKSGSNDYTFGSGTRLTVV.